The T cell receptor (beta chain) described here comes from a study of beta chain features in type 1 diabetes. This CDR3 region has 16 residues. V was pared by 4 bases and J by 5 bases, with 17 bases between. CDR1 and CDR2 from the germline V gene are LGHNA and YSLEER. Reverse transcribing all isolated RNA meant expressed TCRB transcripts were sequenced. The protocol was immunoSEQ multiplex PCR, while the TCRdb copy is restricted to in-frame clones and leaves out a portion. The sample holds approximately 40,000 clones, roughly 45% seen once. This TCR came from a woman aged 25 to 45 in good health. Sequenced sample: stem cell memory CD4+ T cells from blood. The chain employs TRBV4-3 and TRBJ1-4; D unclear. CDR3 protein: CASSPRGPDENEKLFF. The DNA for the CDR3 is TGCGCCAGCAGCCCAAGAGGGCCAGACGAGAATGAAAAACTGTTTTTT.